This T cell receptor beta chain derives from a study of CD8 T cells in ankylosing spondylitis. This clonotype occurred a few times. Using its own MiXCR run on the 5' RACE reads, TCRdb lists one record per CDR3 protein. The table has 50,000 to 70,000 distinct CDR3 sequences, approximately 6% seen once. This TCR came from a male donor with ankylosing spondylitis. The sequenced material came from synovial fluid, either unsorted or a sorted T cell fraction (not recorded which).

The CDR3 region has the DNA TGTGCCACCAGTGATTATGGCAGGGGGCAAAACGAGCAGTACTTC. It encodes CATSDYGRGQNEQYF. V is TRBV24-1 and J is TRBJ2-7, with TRBD1 identical over 8 bases. Losses at the gene ends were 2 bases for V and 5 bases for J; bases not matched to a gene: 7. The germline CDR1 and CDR2 sequences are KGHDR and SFDVKD. The CDR3 spans 15 residues.